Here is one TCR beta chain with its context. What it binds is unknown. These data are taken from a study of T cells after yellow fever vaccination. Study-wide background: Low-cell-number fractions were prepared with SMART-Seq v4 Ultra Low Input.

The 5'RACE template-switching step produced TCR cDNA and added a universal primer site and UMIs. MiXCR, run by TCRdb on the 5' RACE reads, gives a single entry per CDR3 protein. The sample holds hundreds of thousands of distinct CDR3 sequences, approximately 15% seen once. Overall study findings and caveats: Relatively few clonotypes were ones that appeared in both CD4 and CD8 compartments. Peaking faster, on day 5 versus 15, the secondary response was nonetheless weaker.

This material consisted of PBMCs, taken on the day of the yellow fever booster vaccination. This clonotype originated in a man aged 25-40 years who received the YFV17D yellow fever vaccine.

For the CDR3, the DNA is TGTGCCAGCACCAACCGCTCTCTCTTCGAGTACAATGAGCAGTTCTTC. Its protein is CASTNRSLFEYNEQFF. The chain links TRBV6-1 to TRBJ2-1; D gene ambiguous. Germline loops: CDR1 MNHNS, CDR2 SASEGT. The CDR3 totals 16 residues. V was clipped by 7 bases and J by 4 bases, with 20 bases between them.